The T cell receptor beta chain under discussion was sequenced for a study of blood T cells in healthy people across ages. Together with a sample-barcoded 5' primer, a J-beta primer mix was included in a second PCR lasting about 7 to 12 cycles. One entry per CDR3 protein results from TCRdb running MiXCR on the 5' RACE reads. The sample contains 1.5 million to 1.8 million distinct CDR3 sequences, roughly two fifths of which appear only once. The CDR3 spans 16 residues. V shed 1 base and J 1 base; nucleotides not matched to a gene: 5. Germline CDR1 reads SGHTA; CDR2 reads FQGNSA. This receptor was taken from a woman in her late teens or twenties in good health. Input material: blood. This chain joins TRBV7-2 and TRBJ1-1; 8 bases align to TRBD1. CDR3 sequence reads: CASSLGRGRPNTEAFF. In nucleotides, the CDR3 is TGTGCCAGCAGCTTAGGCAGGGGGCGGCCGAACACTGAAGCTTTCTTT.